These T cell receptor beta chains were read from a single sample in a study of cytomegalovirus exposure and HLA in healthy donors. Sequenced by immunoSEQ multiplex PCR; TCRdb stores in-frame clones only, minus some. The data show some 110,000 clones, 78% seen once. The specimen was PBMCs. These receptor sequences come from a man younger than 45 in good health and CMV-seronegative. Both conserved end residues are part of each CDR3. D genes are given only for firm matches. Clone size is shown for a subset of rows, as once, few, many or a class of expanded clone.

>.|TRBJ2-3|.|TRBV5-6
CASSLETSTDTQYF
TGTGCCAGCAGCTTGGAAACTAGCACAGATACGCAGTATTTT
>.|TRBJ2-1|.|TRBV5-1
CASSLAPTSSYNEQFF
TGCGCCAGCAGCTTGGCTCCAACAAGCTCCTACAATGAGCAGTTCTTC
>TRBD1|TRBJ1-1|.|TRBV28
CASTRTGSEAFF
TGTGCCAGCACCCGGACAGGGTCTGAAGCTTTCTTT
>TRBD1|TRBJ1-5|.|TRBV9
CASSVAGQGNQPQHF
TGTGCCAGCAGCGTAGCTGGACAGGGTAATCAGCCCCAGCATTTT
>TRBD2|TRBJ2-7|few|TRBV15
CATSREMGLAYEQYF
TGTGCCACCAGCAGAGAGATGGGACTAGCCTACGAGCAGTACTTC
>TRBD1|TRBJ1-2|.|TRBV29-1
CSVGQGAGDYTF
TGCAGCGTTGGGCAGGGGGCGGGAGACTACACCTTC
>.|TRBJ1-2|.|TRBV19
CATKSGTLRFYGYTF
TGTGCCACTAAGTCCGGGACACTTAGGTTCTATGGCTACACCTTC
>TRBD1|TRBJ2-7|.|TRBV27
CASSFGTGAYEQYF
TGTGCCAGCAGCTTCGGGACAGGGGCCTACGAGCAGTACTTC
>.|TRBJ2-7|.|TRBV19
CASSTAAFKRASVYEQYF
TGTGCCAGTAGTACAGCTGCATTTAAGCGGGCGAGCGTCTACGAGCAGTACTTC
>.|TRBJ1-1|few|TRBV7-9
CASSLALGVNTEAFF
TGTGCCAGCAGCTTAGCGCTAGGGGTGAACACTGAAGCTTTCTTT
>TRBD1|TRBJ2-3|.|TRBV5-8
CASSLGTGILDTQYF
TGTGCCAGCAGCTTGGGGACAGGGATCTTGGATACGCAGTATTTT
>TRBD2|TRBJ2-2|few|TRBV15
CATRGTSGAGELFF
TGTGCCACCCGGGGGACTAGCGGGGCCGGGGAGCTGTTTTTT
>TRBD2|TRBJ2-5|.|TRBV7-2
CASSSFLGLAKTQYF
TGTGCCAGCAGCTCCTTTTTAGGACTAGCGAAGACCCAGTACTTC
>.|TRBJ1-1|.|TRBV9
CASSVGWGSAFF
TGTGCCAGCAGCGTAGGATGGGGCTCGGCTTTCTTT
>.|TRBJ2-2|few|TRBV29-1
CSVVVGTGELFF
TGCAGCGTTGTGGTCGGCACCGGGGAGCTGTTTTTT
>TRBD2|TRBJ2-4|few|TRBV5-1
CASSVSLAEGPLAKNIQYF
TGCGCCAGCAGCGTTTCACTAGCGGAGGGCCCCCTAGCCAAAAACATTCAGTACTTC
>.|TRBJ1-3|.|TRBV5-1
CASSEGVSGNTIYF
TGCGCCAGCAGCGAGGGGGTTTCGGGAAACACCATATATTTT
>.|TRBJ1-6|.|TRBV30
CAWTSPNSPLHF
TGTGCCTGGACCTCCCCGAATTCACCCCTCCACTTT
>.|TRBJ1-2|.|TRBV7-9
CASSLVTDEYGYTF
TGTGCCAGCAGCTTAGTCACAGATGAGTATGGCTACACCTTC
>.|TRBJ2-3|.|TRBV28
CASKGGPSGDTQYF
TGTGCCAGCAAAGGCGGGCCATCGGGCGATACGCAGTATTTT
>TRBD1|TRBJ1-4|.|TRBV28
CASSPHSGGAGKLFF
TGTGCCAGCAGCCCACATTCAGGGGGCGCCGGAAAACTGTTTTTT
>.|TRBJ1-1|.|TRBV5-4
CASSLTGSGGFDTFF
TGTGCCAGCAGCTTGACAGGATCGGGAGGGTTTGATACTTTCTTT
>TRBD2|TRBJ2-7|.|TRBV6-5
CASSYAVAGTYEQYF
TGTGCCAGCAGTTACGCGGTAGCGGGAACGTACGAGCAGTACTTC
>.|TRBJ2-7|.|TRBV27
CASRIGVSGTYEQYF
TGTGCCAGCAGGATCGGAGTTAGCGGCACCTACGAGCAGTACTTC
>.|TRBJ2-7|.|TRBV5-8
CASSGRHPGPYEQYF
TGTGCCAGCAGCGGCCGACACCCCGGCCCCTACGAGCAGTACTTC
>.|TRBJ1-5|.|TRBV6-1
CASSLQENNQPQHF
TGTGCCAGCAGTTTACAGGAGAACAATCAGCCCCAGCATTTT
>TRBD1|TRBJ1-4|.|TRBV6-1
CASSGLGQGARPFREKLFF
TGTGCCAGCAGTGGACTGGGACAGGGGGCGAGGCCTTTTCGTGAAAAACTGTTTTTT
>.|TRBJ2-2|few|TRBV10-2
CASGGTASTGELFF
TGCGCCAGCGGGGGGACAGCGTCCACCGGGGAGCTGTTTTTT
>.|TRBJ2-3|.|TRBV19
CASSERGSAADTQYF
TGTGCCAGTAGTGAGCGCGGTTCCGCCGCAGATACGCAGTATTTT
>.|TRBJ2-7|few|TRBV2
CASSGGVGAYEQYF
TGTGCCAGCTCGGGCGGGGTAGGCGCCTACGAGCAGTACTTC
>TRBD1|TRBJ1-2|once|TRBV9
CASSVEAGGYGYTF
TGTGCCAGCAGCGTAGAGGCAGGGGGCTATGGCTACACCTTC
>TRBD1|TRBJ1-4|.|TRBV11-3
CASSPGQGVGEKLFF
TGTGCCAGCAGCCCGGGACAGGGGGTCGGTGAAAAACTGTTTTTT
>TRBD1|TRBJ2-3|.|TRBV4-2
CASSQDKTGSADTQYF
TGTGCCAGCAGCCAAGATAAGACAGGGAGCGCAGATACGCAGTATTTT
>.|TRBJ2-7|.|TRBV9
CASSVEQGATYEQYF
TGTGCCAGCAGCGTAGAACAGGGAGCCACCTACGAGCAGTACTTC
>.|TRBJ1-5|.|TRBV6-6
CASSQDSNQPQHF
TGTGCCAGCAGTCAGGATAGCAATCAGCCCCAGCATTTT
>TRBD1|TRBJ1-5|.|TRBV6-5
CASSRTGLSNQPQHF
TGTGCCAGCAGCCGGACAGGTCTTAGCAATCAGCCCCAGCATTTT
>.|TRBJ1-2|.|TRBV7-9
CASSLLASYGYTF
TGTGCCAGCAGCTTACTGGCCAGCTATGGCTACACCTTC
>.|TRBJ1-5|.|TRBV6-1
CASSPTGYSNQPQHF
TGTGCCAGCTCCCCGACGGGTTATAGCAATCAGCCCCAGCATTTT
>.|TRBJ1-1|once|TRBV30
CAGAINTEAFF
TGTGCTGGGGCGATCAACACTGAAGCTTTCTTT
>TRBD1|TRBJ1-1|once|TRBV2
CASTKTGMNTEAFF
TGTGCCAGCACCAAGACAGGGATGAACACTGAAGCTTTCTTT
>TRBD2|TRBJ2-5|.|TRBV30
CAWSVDRTSGSRSATQYF
TGTGCCTGGAGTGTAGACCGGACTAGCGGGTCGCGGTCGGCGACCCAGTACTTC
>TRBD2|TRBJ2-7|.|TRBV7-8
CASSFPAGLAPSEQYF
TGTGCCAGCAGCTTCCCGGCGGGACTAGCGCCGTCCGAGCAGTACTTC
>.|TRBJ1-1|.|TRBV29-1
CSPGPGLMNTEAFF
TGCAGCCCGGGCCCGGGACTCATGAACACTGAAGCTTTCTTT
>.|TRBJ2-7|.|TRBV9
CASSVDGNGYEQYF
TGTGCCAGCAGCGTAGACGGGAATGGCTACGAGCAGTACTTC
>TRBD2|TRBJ2-5|.|TRBV9
CASSVGLAGETQYF
TGTGCCAGCAGCGTGGGACTAGCGGGCGAGACCCAGTACTTC
>TRBD1|TRBJ2-1|once|TRBV10-3
CAIRDRDSNNEQFF
TGTGCCATCAGAGACCGGGACAGTAACAATGAGCAGTTCTTC